This entry lists 21 T cell receptor beta chains sequenced from one sample in a study of T-cell reconstitution after alpha-beta-depleted transplantation in children (dated by TCRdb to the mid-2010s). Library preparation was by PCR. This sample was sequenced with an Illumina HiSeq 2500. Molecular barcoding was employed in the preparation of TCR libraries, with unique molecular identifiers being used to normalize TCRbeta repertoire quantification. TCRdb handled the public reads itself, with Q25 trimming in fastp and clone calling in MiXCR, and kept productive beta chains. Records with the same CDR3 protein are collapsed into one entry carrying the most frequent genes and DNA. This sample comprises hundreds of thousands of distinct CDR3 sequences, roughly 15% of them detected only once. The ten largest make up approximately 1% of the sample. Source: PBMCs from the stem cell graft donor, taken from the stem cell graft. These receptors originate from a human donor who donated a stem cell graft to a child with acute myeloid leukemia.

This clonotype showed up just a few times. The chain links TRBV20-1 to TRBJ1-1; TRBD1 is a possible D gene (5 bases). This CDR3 is built from 16 residues. The V gene's germline CDR1 is DFQATT and CDR2 SNEGSKA (reference sequence). Deletions cut 1 base from V and 1 base from J, with 16 bases between. The CDR3 is CSARGRGGNENTEAFF. DNA of the CDR3: TGCAGTGCTAGAGGTCGGGGGGGAAATGAGAACACTGAAGCTTTCTTT.

This clonotype has more than one count but fewer than ten. This chain links TRBV25-1 with TRBJ1-2; 8 nucleotides line up with TRBD1. CDR1 and CDR2 from the germline V gene are MGHDK and SYGVNS. This CDR3 has 12 residues. V was pared by 8 bases and J by 4 bases, with 3 bases of the junction left unmatched. CDR3 sequence reads: CASGTGAYGYTF. The CDR3 DNA is TGTGCCAGCGGGACAGGAGCCTATGGCTACACCTTC.

This sequence joins TRBV27 and TRBJ1-1; D gene uncertain. Germline V gene lookup returns CDR1 MNHEY and CDR2 SMNVEV (reference sequence). V was pared by 5 bases and J by 0 bases, with 10 bases between. CDR3 length equals 14 residues. For the CDR3, the DNA is TGTGCCAGCAGTCAAAGTCGGGTGAACACTGAAGCTTTCTTT. This translates into CASSQSRVNTEAFF.

This clonotype came up many times. The chain carries TRBV20-1 and TRBJ1-1; D uncertain. With 6 bases removed from V and 10 bases from J, the gap between germline ends came to 15 bases. This CDR3 region has 11 residues. CDR1 and CDR2 (germline): DFQATT, SNEGSKA (reference sequence). The CDR3 sequence: CSALPAVGAFF. CDR3 DNA sequence: TGCAGTGCCCTTCCCGCCGTGGGAGCTTTCTTT.

The chain has TRBV11-2 and TRBJ1-2; 10 bases match TRBD1. The V and J ends lost 5 bases and 6 bases, in that order; junction bases with no gene match: 9. Germline CDR1 is SGHAT and CDR2 is FQNNGV. The CDR3 covers 15 residues. In DNA form, the CDR3 reads TGTGCCAGCAGCCCTAGTCCCGGGACAGGGGATGGCTACACCTTC. It yields the protein CASSPSPGTGDGYTF.

This clonotype was seen only a few times. This sequence joins TRBV7-8 and TRBJ2-1; D is unresolved. This CDR3 comprises 17 residues. Trimming took off 1 base at V and 9 bases at J, with 22 bases between the two ends. Germline values: CDR1 SGHVS, CDR2 FQNEAQ. The chain's CDR3 is CASSLDAARYLSVEQFF. The CDR3 DNA sequence: TGTGCCAGCAGCTTAGACGCCGCTCGGTATTTGTCAGTTGAGCAGTTCTTC.

This chain links TRBV10-3 with TRBJ2-3; tentatively, D is TRBD1 (6 bases). V was trimmed by 6 bases and J by 0 bases, leaving 16 bases between them. Germline-derived CDR1 and CDR2 are ENHRY and SYGVKD. The CDR3 spans 16 residues. CDR3 protein: CAIRAGASPSTDTQYF. Written as DNA, the CDR3 is TGTGCCATCAGGGCAGGGGCTAGCCCTAGCACAGATACGCAGTATTTT.

The J gene is TRBJ2-5, the V gene TRBV7-2; no clear D gene. The CDR3 spans 13 residues. V lost 6 bases and J 4 bases, leaving 12 bases between the germline ends. The V gene's germline CDR1 is SGHTA and CDR2 FQGNSA. The CDR3 loop is CASSRPRGETQYF. CDR3 in DNA: TGTGCCAGCAGTCGTCCCCGAGGAGAGACCCAGTACTTC.

This clonotype was recorded at least ten times. The genes are TRBV20-1 and TRBJ2-7, with D perhaps TRBD1 or TRBD2 (5 bases each). The CDR3 is made up of 13 amino acids. Between the trimmed V and J ends, which lost 5 bases and 3 bases, there was a span of 14 bases. Germline V lookup: CDR1 DFQATT, CDR2 SNEGSKA (reference sequence). The CDR3 DNA follows: TGCAGTGCTCTCACCGGGGCTGGCTACGAGCAGTACGTC. Translation: CSALTGAGYEQYV.

This clonotype was counted ten times or more. The rearrangement joins TRBV20-1 to TRBJ1-2, with 10 bases identical to TRBD1. V shed 6 bases and J 7 bases; nucleotides not matched to a gene: 8. Germline loops: CDR1 DFQATT, CDR2 SNEGSKA (reference sequence). The CDR3 is 13 residues long. The CDR3 coding sequence is TGCAGTGCGAGAAGGACAGGGGGAAGTGGCTACACCTTC. Amino acid sequence: CSARRTGGSGYTF.

About this clonotype: A read error is possible here, since a much larger clone lies one base away. The V gene is TRBV7-2, the J gene TRBJ1-4; D is ambiguous. This CDR3 spans 14 amino acids. V was cut by 2 bases and J by 4 bases, with 8 bases left in between. Germline values: CDR1 SGHTA, CDR2 FQGNSA. CDR3 amino acids: CASSLRQFNEKLFF. The CDR3 bases are TGTGCCAGCAGCTTAAGGCAATTTAATGAAAAACTGTTTTTT.

In its sample, this clonotype was seen many times. The V and J genes are TRBV7-2 and TRBJ2-1, with 8 bases matching TRBD2. This CDR3 is 14 amino acids long. The germline gives CDR1 SGHTA, CDR2 FQGNSA. Germline trimming cut 6 bases from V and 6 bases from J; bases unmatched to any gene: 7. CDR3 nucleotide sequence: TGTGCCAGCAGGAAACGGGGGGGAGGCAATGAGCAGTTCTTC. It is translated as CASRKRGGGNEQFF.

Ten or more counts support this clonotype. The chain joins TRBV7-2 to TRBJ2-3, with TRBD2 identical over 10 bases. CDR1 and CDR2 (germline): SGHTA, FQGNSA. This CDR3 region has 14 residues. V was clipped by 5 bases and J by 6 bases; unmatched bases: 5. CDR3 DNA sequence: TGTGCCAGCAGCGATAGCGGGGGGTCCGATACGCAGTATTTT. Amino acid sequence: CASSDSGGSDTQYF.

The J gene is TRBJ2-5, the V gene TRBV12-3 or TRBV12-4; D may be TRBD1 (5 bases). V lost 7 bases to trimming and J lost 5 bases, with 14 bases between them. CDR3 size: 13 residues. The CDR3 protein is CASTLGPRETQYF. The CDR3 DNA reads TGTGCCAGCACCCTGGGGCCGAGGGAGACCCAGTACTTC.

This clonotype was seen repeatedly, ten times or more. V usage is TRBV4-3 and J usage is TRBJ2-7; D might be TRBD2 (6 bases). CDR3 length: 14 residues. V gave up 0 bases and J gave up 4 bases, with 10 bases separating them. Germline V gives CDR1 LGHNA, CDR2 YSLEER. The CDR3 spells CASSQEEGGYEQYF. CDR3 in DNA: TGCGCCAGCAGCCAAGAGGAGGGCGGTTACGAGCAGTACTTC.

The chain links TRBV25-1 to TRBJ2-2, with D uncertain. Trimming took 2 bases from V and 4 from J, leaving 8 bases between them. The CDR3 runs to 14 residues. The germline V gene has CDR1 MGHDK and CDR2 SYGVNS. This CDR3 reads CASSEKSITGELFF. The DNA of the CDR3 is TGTGCCAGCAGTGAAAAAAGCATCACCGGGGAGCTGTTTTTT.

This clonotype has more than one count but fewer than ten. V and J are TRBV11-3 and TRBJ1-2; tentatively, D is TRBD1 (5 bases). The CDR3 runs 15 residues. Trimming pared 2 bases from V and 8 bases from J, leaving 18 bases between. CDR1 is SGHNT, CDR2 YENEEA, per germline. In DNA, the CDR3 is TGTGCCAGCAGCTTACCCCCACAGGACAAGGTCGGCTACACCTTC. Protein product: CASSLPPQDKVGYTF.

This clonotype showed up just a few times. The chain couples TRBV20-1 to TRBJ2-1; tentatively, D is TRBD1 (6 bases). This CDR3 spans 14 amino acids. Germline V gene lookup returns CDR1 DFQATT and CDR2 SNEGSKA (reference sequence). Trimming shortened V by 4 bases and J by 6 bases, and 16 bases separated the two germline ends. CDR3 DNA: TGCAGTGCTATGCTCCGGACAGTGGCCAATGAGCAGTTCTTC. This sequence encodes CSAMLRTVANEQFF.

In this sample, this clonotype turned up many times. The genes are TRBV9 and TRBJ2-5; 8 positions agree with TRBD1. Per germline, CDR1 SGDLS and CDR2 YYNGEE. The trim removed 4 bases at V and 5 bases at J, leaving 7 bases unmatched. This CDR3 comprises 14 residues. CDR3: CASSLDRAGETQYF. Written as DNA, the CDR3 is TGTGCCAGCAGCTTGGACAGGGCTGGGGAGACCCAGTACTTC.

The J gene is TRBJ2-5, the V gene TRBV5-1; 10 bases align to TRBD2. Germline V gene lookup returns CDR1 SGHRS and CDR2 YFSETQ. V was clipped by 1 base and J by 3 bases; unmatched bases: 9. This CDR3 has 17 residues. DNA for the CDR3: TGCGCCAGCAGCTTGAGGCTAGCGGGGGCAACAAAAGAGACCCAGTACTTC. Translating it yields CASSLRLAGATKETQYF.

Points on this clonotype: A much bigger clone sits one base away, suggesting this may be a read error. V and J are TRBV7-2 and TRBJ2-5; 8 bases align to TRBD2. Germline CDR1 reads SGHTA; CDR2 reads FQGNSA. The CDR3 is 16 residues long. The DNA of the CDR3 is TGTGCCTGCAGCTTAGCGGCGGGGGGAAGGGAAACGGCCCAGTACTTC. Translating it yields CACSLAAGGRETAQYF.